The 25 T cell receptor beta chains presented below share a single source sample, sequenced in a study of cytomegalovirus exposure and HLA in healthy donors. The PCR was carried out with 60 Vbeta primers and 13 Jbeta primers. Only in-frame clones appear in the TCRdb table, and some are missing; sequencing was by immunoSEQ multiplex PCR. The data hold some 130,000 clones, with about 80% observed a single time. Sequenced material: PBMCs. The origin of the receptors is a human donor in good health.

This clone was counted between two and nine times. The CDR3 DNA reads TGTGCCAGCAGCTTGTTGAGGCAACAGGCCTCTGGGGCCAACGTCCTGACTTTC. It specifies CASSLLRQQASGANVLTF. The gene calls are TRBV5-6 and TRBJ2-6; TRBD1 is a possible D gene (5 bases). V lost 1 base to trimming and J lost 0 bases, with 14 bases between them. The CDR3 is 18 amino acids. Germline CDR1 and CDR2: SGHDT and YYEEEE.

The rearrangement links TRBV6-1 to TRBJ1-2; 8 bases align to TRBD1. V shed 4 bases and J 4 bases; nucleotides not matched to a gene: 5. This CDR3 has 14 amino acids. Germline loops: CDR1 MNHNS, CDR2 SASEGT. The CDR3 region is CASSGGQAGYGYTF. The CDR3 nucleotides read TGTGCCAGCAGTGGGGGACAGGCGGGCTATGGCTACACCTTC.

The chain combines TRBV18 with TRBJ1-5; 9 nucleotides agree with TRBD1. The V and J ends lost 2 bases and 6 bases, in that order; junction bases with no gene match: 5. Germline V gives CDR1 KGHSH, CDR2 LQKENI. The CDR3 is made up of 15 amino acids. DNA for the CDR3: TGTGCCAGCTCACCAGAGACAGGGGGATTTCAGCCCCAGCATTTT. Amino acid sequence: CASSPETGGFQPQHF. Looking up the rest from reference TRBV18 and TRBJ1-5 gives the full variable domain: NAGVMQNPRHLVRRRGQEARLRCSPMKGHSHVYWYRQLPEEGLKFMVYLQKENIIDESGMPKERFSAEFPKEGPSILRIQQVVRGDSAAYFCASSPETGGFQPQHFGDGTRLSIL.

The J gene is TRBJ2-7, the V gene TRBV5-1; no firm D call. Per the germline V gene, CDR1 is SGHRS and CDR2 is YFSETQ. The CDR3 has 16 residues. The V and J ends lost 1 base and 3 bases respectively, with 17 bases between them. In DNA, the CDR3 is TGCGCCAGCAGCTTGTTCAGGCCTTCGGTTGGCTACGAGCAGTACTTC. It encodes CASSLFRPSVGYEQYF.

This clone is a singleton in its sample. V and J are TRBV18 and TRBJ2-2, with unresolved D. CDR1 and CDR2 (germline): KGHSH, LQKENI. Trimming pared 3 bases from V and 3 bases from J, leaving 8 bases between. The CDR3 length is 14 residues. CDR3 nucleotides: TGTGCCAGCTCACCGTTTTCTTACACCGGGGAGCTGTTTTTT. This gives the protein CASSPFSYTGELFF.

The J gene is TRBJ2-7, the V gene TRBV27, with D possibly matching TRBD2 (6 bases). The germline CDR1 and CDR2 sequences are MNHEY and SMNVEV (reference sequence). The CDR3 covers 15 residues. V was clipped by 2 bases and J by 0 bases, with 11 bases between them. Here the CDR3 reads CASSLVKDYSYEQYF. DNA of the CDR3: TGTGCCAGCAGTTTAGTTAAGGACTACTCCTACGAGCAGTACTTC.

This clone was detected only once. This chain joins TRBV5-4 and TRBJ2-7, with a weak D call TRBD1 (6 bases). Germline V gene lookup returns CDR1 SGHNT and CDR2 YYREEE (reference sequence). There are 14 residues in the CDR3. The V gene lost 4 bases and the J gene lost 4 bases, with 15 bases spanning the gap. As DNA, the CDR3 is TGTGCCAGCAGCGTGAGGGGGAGTCAATACGAGCAGTACTTC. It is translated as CASSVRGSQYEQYF.

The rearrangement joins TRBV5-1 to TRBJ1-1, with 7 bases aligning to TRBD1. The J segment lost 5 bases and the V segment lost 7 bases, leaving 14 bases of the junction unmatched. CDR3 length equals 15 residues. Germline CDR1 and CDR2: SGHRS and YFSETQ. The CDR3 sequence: CASSIQGPLGTEAFF. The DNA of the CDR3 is TGCGCCAGCTCAATACAGGGGCCTCTCGGTACTGAAGCTTTCTTT.

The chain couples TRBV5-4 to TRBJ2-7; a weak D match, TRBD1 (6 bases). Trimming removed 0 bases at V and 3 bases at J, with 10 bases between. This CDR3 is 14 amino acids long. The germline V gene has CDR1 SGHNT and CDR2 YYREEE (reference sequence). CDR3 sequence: CASSLGDTIYEQYF. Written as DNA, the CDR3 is TGTGCCAGCAGCTTGGGGGACACAATCTACGAGCAGTACTTC.

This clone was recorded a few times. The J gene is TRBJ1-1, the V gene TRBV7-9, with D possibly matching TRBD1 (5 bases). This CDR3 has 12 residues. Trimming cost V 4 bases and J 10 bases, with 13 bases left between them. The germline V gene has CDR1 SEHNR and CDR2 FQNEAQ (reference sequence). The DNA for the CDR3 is TGTGCCAGCAGCTACGTGGGGGGGGGAGCTTTCTTT. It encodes CASSYVGGGAFF.

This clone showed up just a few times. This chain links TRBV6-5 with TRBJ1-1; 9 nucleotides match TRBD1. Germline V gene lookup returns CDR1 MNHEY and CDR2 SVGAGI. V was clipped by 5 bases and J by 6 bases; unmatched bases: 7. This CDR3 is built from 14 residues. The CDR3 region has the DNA TGTGCCAGCAGTCCTACAGGGGGCATACCTGAAGCTTTCTTT. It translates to CASSPTGGIPEAFF.

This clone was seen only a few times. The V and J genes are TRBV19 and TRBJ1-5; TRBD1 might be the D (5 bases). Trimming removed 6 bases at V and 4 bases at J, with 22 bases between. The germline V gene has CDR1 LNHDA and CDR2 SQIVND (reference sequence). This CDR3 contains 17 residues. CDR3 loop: CASRDGAAGGVNQPQHF. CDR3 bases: TGTGCCAGTAGGGATGGTGCGGCCGGGGGGGTAAATCAGCCCCAGCATTTT.

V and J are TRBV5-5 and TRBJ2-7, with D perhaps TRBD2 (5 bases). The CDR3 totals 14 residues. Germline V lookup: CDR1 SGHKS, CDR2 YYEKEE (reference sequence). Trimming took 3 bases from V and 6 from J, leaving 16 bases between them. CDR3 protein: CASSSRALESEQYF. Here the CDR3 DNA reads TGTGCCAGCAGCTCGAGGGCCCTCGAGTCCGAGCAGTACTTC.

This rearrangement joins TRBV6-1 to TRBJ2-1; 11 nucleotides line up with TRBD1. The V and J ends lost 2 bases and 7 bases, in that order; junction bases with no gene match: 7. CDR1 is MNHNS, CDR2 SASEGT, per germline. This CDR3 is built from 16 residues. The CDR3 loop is CASSELVGTGGNEQFF. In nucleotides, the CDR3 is TGTGCCAGCAGTGAATTAGTAGGGACAGGGGGTAATGAGCAGTTCTTC.

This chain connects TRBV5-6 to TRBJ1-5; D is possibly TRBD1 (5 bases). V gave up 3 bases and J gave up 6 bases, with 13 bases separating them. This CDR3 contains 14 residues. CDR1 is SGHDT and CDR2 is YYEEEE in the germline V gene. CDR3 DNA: TGTGCCAGCAGCTGGGGGGAGGGTAGTCAGCCCCAGCATTTT. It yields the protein CASSWGEGSQPQHF.

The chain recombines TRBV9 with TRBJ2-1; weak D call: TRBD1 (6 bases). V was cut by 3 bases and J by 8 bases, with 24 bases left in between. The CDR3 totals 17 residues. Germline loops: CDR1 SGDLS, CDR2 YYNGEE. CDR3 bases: TGTGCCAGCAGCGCTGATGCCGGGACATATGAGGGATATGAGCAGTTCTTC. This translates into CASSADAGTYEGYEQFF.

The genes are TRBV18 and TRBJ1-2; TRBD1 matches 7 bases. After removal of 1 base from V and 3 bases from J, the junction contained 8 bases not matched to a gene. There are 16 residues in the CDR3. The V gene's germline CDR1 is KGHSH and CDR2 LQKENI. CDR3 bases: TGTGCCAGCTCACCACGTTTGACAGGGATTCACTATGGCTACACCTTC. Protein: CASSPRLTGIHYGYTF.

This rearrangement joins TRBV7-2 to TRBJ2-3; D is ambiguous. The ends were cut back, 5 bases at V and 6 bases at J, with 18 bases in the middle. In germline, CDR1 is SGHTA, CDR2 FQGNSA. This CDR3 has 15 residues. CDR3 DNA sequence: TGTGCCAGCAGCCGCTTCGGCACAGAAACGGATACGCAGTATTTT. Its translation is CASSRFGTETDTQYF.

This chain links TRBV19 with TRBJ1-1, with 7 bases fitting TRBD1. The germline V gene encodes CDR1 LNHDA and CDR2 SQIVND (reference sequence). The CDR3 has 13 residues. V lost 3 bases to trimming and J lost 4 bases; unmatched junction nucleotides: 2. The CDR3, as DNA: TGTGCCAGTAGTATGGACAGGTCCACTGAAGCTTTCTTT. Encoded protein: CASSMDRSTEAFF.

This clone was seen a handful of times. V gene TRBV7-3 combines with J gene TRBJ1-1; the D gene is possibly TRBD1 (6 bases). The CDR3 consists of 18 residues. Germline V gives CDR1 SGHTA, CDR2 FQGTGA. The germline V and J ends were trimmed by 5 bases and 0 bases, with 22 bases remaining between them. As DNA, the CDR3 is TGTGCCAGCAGCCTACACTCCGGACAGTTCGGCATGAACACTGAAGCTTTCTTT. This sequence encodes CASSLHSGQFGMNTEAFF.

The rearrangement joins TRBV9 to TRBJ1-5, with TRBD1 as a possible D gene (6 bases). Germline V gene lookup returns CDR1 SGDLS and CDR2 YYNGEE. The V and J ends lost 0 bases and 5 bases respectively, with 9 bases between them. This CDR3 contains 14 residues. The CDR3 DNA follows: TGTGCCAGCAGCGTAGGGGCAGGGGATCAGCCCCAGCATTTT. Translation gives CASSVGAGDQPQHF.

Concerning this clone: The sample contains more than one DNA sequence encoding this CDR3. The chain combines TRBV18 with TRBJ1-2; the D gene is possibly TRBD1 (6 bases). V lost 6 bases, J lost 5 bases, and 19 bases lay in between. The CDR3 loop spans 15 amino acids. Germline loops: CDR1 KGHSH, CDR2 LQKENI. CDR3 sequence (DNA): TGTGCCAGCTCGCAAAGTGAGGACAGTTATTATGGCTACACCTTC. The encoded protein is CASSQSEDSYYGYTF.

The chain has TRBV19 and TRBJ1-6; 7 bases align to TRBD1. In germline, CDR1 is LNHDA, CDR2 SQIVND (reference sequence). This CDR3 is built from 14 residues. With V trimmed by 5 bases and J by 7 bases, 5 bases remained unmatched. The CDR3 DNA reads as TGTGCCAGTAGTGCGGGACAGAGGAATTCACCCCTCCACTTT. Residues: CASSAGQRNSPLHF.

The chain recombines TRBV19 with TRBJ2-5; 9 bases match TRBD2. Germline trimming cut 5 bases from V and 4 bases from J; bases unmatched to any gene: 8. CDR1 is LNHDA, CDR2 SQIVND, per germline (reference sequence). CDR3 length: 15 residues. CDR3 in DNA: TGTGCCAGTAGTCTCGCGGGGGGGCCGCGAGAGACCCAGTACTTC. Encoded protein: CASSLAGGPRETQYF.

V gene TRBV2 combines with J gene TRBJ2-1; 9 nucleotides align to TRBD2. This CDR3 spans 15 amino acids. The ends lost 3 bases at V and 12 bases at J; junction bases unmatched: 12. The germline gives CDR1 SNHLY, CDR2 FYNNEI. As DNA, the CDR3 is TGTGCCAGCAGTGACACAGCGGGGGGTCTTGTGGGGCAGTTCTTC. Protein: CASSDTAGGLVGQFF.